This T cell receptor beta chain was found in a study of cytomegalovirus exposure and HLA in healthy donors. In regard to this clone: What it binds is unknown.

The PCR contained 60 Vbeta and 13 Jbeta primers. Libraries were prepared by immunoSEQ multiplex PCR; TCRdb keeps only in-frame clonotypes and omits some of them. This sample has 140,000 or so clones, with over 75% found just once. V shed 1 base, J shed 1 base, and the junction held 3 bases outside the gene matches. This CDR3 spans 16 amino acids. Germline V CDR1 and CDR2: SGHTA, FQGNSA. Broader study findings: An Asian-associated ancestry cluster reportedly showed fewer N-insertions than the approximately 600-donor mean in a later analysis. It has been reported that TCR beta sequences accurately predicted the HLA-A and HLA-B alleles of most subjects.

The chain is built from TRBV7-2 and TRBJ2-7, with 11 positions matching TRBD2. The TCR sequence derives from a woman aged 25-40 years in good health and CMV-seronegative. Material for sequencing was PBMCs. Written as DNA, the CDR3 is TGTGCCAGCAGCTTAGGGCTAGCGGGAGGTTCCTACGAGCAGTACTTC. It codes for CASSLGLAGGSYEQYF.